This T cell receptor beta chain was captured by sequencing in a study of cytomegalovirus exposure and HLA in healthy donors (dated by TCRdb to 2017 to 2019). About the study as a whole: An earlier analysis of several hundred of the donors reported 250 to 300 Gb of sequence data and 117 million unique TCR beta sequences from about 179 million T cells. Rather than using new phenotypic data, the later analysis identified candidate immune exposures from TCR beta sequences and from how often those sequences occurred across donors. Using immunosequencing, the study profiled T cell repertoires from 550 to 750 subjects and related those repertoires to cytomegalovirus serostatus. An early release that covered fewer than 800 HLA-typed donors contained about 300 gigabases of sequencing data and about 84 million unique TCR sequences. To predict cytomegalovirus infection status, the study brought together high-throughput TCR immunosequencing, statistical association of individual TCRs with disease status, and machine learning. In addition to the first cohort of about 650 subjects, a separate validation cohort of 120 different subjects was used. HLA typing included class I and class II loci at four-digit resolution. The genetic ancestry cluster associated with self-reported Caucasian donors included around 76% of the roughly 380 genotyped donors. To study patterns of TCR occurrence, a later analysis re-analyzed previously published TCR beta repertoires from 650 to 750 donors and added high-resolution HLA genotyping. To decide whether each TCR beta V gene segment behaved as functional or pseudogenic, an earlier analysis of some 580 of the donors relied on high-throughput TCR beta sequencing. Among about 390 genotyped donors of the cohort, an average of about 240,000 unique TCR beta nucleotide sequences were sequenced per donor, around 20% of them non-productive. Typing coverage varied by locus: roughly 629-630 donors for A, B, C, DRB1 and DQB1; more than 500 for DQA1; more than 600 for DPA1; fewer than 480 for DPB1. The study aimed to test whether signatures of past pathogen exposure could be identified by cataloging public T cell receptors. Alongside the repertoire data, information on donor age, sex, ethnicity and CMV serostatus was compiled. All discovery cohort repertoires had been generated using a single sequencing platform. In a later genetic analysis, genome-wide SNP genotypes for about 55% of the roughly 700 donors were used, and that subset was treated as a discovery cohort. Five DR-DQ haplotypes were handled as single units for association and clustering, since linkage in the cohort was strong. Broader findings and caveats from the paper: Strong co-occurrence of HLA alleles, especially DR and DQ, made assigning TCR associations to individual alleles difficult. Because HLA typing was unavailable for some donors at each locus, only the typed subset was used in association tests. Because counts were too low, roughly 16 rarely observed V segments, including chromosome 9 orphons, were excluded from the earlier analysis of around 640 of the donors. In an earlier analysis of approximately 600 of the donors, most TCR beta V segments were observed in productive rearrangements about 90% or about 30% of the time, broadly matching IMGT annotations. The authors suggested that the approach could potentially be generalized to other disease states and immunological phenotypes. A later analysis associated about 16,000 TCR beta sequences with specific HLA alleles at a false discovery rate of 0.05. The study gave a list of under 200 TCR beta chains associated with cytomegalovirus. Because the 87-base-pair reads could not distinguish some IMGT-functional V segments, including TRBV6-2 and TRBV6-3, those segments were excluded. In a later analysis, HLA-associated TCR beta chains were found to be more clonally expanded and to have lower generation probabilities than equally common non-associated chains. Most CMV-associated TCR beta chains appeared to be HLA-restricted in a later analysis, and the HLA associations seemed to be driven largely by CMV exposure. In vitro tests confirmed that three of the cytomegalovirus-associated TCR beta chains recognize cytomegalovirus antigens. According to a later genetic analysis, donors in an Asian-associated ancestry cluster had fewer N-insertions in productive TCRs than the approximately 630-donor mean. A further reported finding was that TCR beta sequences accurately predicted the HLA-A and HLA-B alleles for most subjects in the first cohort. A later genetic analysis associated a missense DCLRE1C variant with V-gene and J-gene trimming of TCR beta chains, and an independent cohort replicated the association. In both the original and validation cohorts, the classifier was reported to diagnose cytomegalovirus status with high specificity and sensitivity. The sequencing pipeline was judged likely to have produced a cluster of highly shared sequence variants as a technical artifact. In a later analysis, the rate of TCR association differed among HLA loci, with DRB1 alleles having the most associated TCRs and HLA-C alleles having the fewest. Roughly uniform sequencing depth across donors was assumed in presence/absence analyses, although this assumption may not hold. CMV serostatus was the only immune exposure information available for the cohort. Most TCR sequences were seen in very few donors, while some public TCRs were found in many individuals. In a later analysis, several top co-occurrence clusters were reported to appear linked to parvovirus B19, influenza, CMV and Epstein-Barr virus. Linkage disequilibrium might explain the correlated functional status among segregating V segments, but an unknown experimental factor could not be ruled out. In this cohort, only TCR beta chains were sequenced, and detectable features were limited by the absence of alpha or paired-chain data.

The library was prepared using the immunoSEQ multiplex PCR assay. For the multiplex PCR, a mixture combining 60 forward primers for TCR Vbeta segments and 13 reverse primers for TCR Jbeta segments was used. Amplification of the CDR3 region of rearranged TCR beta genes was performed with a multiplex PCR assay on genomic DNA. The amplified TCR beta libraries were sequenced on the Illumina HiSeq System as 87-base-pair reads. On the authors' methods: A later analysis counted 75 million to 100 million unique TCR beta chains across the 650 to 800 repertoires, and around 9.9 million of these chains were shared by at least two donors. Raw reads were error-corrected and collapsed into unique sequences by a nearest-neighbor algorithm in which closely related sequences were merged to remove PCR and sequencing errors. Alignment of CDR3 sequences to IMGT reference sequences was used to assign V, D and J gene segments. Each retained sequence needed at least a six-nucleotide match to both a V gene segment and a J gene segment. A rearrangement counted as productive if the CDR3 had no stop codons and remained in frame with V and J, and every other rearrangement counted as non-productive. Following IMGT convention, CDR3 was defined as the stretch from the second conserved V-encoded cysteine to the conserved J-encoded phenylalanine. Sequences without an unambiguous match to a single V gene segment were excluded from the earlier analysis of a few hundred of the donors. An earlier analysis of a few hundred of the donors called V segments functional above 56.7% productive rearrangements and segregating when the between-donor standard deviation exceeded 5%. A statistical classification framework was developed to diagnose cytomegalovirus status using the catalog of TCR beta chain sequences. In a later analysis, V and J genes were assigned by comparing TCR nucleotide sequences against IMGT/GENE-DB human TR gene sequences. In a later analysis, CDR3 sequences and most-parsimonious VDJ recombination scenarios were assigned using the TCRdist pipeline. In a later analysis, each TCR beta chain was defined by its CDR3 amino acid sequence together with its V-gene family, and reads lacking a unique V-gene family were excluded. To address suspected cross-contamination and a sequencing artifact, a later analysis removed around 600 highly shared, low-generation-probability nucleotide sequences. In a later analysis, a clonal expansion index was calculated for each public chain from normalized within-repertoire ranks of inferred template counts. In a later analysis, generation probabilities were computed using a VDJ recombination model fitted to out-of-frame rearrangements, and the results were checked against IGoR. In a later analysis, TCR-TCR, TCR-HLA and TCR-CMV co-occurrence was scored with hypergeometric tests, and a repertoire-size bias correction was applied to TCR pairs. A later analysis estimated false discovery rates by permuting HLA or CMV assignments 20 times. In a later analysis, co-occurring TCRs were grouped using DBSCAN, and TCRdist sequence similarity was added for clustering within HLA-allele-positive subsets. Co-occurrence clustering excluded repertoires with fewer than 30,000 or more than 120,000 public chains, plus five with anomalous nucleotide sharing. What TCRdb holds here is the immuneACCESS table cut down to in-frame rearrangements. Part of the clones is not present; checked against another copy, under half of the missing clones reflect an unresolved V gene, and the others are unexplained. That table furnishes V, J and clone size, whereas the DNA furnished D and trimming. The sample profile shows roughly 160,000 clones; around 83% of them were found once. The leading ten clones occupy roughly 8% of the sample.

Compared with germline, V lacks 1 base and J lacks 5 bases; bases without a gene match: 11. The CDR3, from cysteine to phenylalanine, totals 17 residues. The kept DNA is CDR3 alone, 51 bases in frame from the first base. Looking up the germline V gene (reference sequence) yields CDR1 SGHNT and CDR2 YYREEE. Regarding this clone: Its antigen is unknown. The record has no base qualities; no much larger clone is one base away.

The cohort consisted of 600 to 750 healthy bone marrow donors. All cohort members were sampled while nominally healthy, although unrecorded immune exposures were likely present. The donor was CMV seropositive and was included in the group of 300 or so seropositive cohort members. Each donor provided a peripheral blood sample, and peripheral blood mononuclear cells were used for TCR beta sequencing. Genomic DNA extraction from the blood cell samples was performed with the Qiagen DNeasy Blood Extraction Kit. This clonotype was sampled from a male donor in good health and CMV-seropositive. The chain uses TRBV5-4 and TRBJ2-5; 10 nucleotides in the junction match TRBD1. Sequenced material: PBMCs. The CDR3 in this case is CASSLWGSGTGVETQYF. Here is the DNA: TGTGCCAGCAGCTTGTGGGGGTCGGGGACAGGGGTGGAGACCCAGTACTTC. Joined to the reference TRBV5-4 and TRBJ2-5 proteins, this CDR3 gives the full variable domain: ETGVTQSPTHLIKTRGQQVTLRCSSQSGHNTVSWYQQALGQGPQFIFQYYREEENGRGNFPPRFSGLQFPNYSSELNVNALELDDSALYLCASSLWGSGTGVETQYFGPGTRLLVL.